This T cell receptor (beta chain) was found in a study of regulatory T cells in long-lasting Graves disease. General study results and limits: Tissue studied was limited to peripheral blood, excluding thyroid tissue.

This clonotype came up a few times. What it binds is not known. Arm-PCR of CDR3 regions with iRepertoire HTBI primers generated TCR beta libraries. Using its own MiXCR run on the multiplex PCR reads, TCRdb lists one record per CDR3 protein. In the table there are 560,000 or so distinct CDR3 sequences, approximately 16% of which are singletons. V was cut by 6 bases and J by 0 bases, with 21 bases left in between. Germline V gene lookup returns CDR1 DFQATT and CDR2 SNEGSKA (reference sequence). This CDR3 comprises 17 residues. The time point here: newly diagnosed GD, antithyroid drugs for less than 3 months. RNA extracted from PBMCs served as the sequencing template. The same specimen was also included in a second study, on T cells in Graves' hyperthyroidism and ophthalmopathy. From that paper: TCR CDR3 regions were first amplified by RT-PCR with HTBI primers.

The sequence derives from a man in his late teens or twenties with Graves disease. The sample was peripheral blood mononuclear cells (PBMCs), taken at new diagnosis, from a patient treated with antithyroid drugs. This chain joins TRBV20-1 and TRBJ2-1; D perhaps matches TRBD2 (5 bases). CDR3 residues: CSAENPLAASSYNEQFF. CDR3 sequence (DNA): TGCAGTGCCGAAAACCCGCTAGCTGCGAGCTCCTACAATGAGCAGTTCTTC.